These 26 T cell receptor beta chains were all obtained from the same sample, sequenced in a study of cytomegalovirus exposure and HLA in healthy donors. PCR used 60 Vbeta primers and 13 Jbeta primers. Assay: immunoSEQ multiplex PCR; the TCRdb copy retains only in-frame clones and omits some. The sample yields about 160,000 clones, around 85% seen once. Sequenced input: PBMCs. The receptors originated from a boy younger than 10 in good health and CMV-seronegative.

The chain employs TRBV29-1 and TRBJ2-1, with 9 nucleotides matching TRBD2. The CDR3 extends over 16 amino acids. Germline V gene data show CDR1 as SQVTM and CDR2 as ANQGSEA. Germline trimming cut 6 bases from V and 2 bases from J; bases unmatched to any gene: 11. The CDR3 loop is CSVARGLAGTYNEQFF. The CDR3 DNA is TGCAGCGTGGCAAGGGGGCTAGCGGGGACCTACAATGAGCAGTTCTTC.

This clone showed up just once. V usage is TRBV12-5 and J usage is TRBJ1-2, with no clear D. With 2 bases removed from V and 3 bases from J, the gap between germline ends came to 10 bases. Germline V gene data show CDR1 as LGHNT and CDR2 as FRNRAP. This CDR3 has 14 amino acids. The CDR3 nucleotides are TGTGCTAGTGGTTTGTTGAACAGAGACTATGGCTACACCTTC. It specifies CASGLLNRDYGYTF.

The chain joins TRBV9 to TRBJ1-2, with a possible D match to TRBD1 (6 bases). Trimming shortened V by 5 bases and J by 8 bases, and 13 bases separated the two germline ends. Germline CDR1 SGDLS, CDR2 YYNGEE. The CDR3 covers 12 residues. The CDR3 sequence is CASSNRVLGYTF. The CDR3 coding sequence is TGTGCCAGCAGTAACAGGGTTTTAGGCTACACCTTC.

This chain links TRBV11-2 with TRBJ2-7; TRBD2 might be the D (6 bases). V shed 3 bases and J shed 2 bases, with 14 bases lying between them. The germline V gene encodes CDR1 SGHAT and CDR2 FQNNGV. The CDR3 loop spans 15 amino acids. In nucleotides, the CDR3 is TGTGCCAGCAGCTTGGGTGGAGGGTTTACCTACGAGCAGTACTTC. The encoded protein is CASSLGGGFTYEQYF.

The chain links TRBV30 to TRBJ2-1; TRBD1 matches 7 bases. Germline assignment: CDR1 GTSNPN and CDR2 SVGIG (reference sequence). This CDR3 has 11 residues. CDR3 DNA: TGTGCTTCCGGGACAGCCGGTGAGCAGTTCTTC. It codes for CASGTAGEQFF.

The chain has TRBV6-6 and TRBJ1-5; TRBD1 matches 7 bases. The V and J ends lost 6 bases and 4 bases, in that order; junction bases with no gene match: 3. Germline V gene lookup returns CDR1 MNHNY and CDR2 SVGAGI (reference sequence). CDR3 length equals 13 residues. The CDR3 spells CASRLQGNQPQHF. For the CDR3, the DNA is TGTGCCAGCAGATTACAGGGGAATCAGCCCCAGCATTTT.

The chain uses TRBV18 and TRBJ1-1; 7 bases map to TRBD1. The CDR3 is made up of 11 amino acids. Germline V gene data show CDR1 as KGHSH and CDR2 as LQKENI. Trimming removed 4 bases from V and 11 bases from J; junction bases left unmatched: 4. CDR3 bases: TGTGCCAGCTCACAGACAGGGAGGGCTTTCTTT. This encodes CASSQTGRAFF.

For this clone: One end of the junction varies from germline; a read error may be responsible. The V and J genes are TRBV7-9 and TRBJ1-4; 7 nucleotides line up with TRBD1. The CDR3 runs 18 residues. Germline CDR1 is SEHNR and CDR2 is FQNEAQ (reference sequence). The CDR3, as DNA: TGTGCCAGCACCACTCTACAGGGGCAGAAGGAGGTGCCCGAAAAACTGTCTTTT. Encoded protein: CASTTLQGQKEVPEKLSF.

The V call is TRBV14, the J call TRBJ2-7; D is unresolved. The CDR3 loop spans 14 amino acids. Trimming stripped 4 bases from V and 2 bases from J, with 12 bases between. Looked up from germline, CDR1 is SGHDN and CDR2 is FVKESK. CDR3 sequence reads: CASSPNAVAYEQYF. The CDR3 DNA follows: TGTGCCAGCAGCCCCAATGCGGTGGCCTACGAGCAGTACTTC.

As DNA, the CDR3 is TGTGCCAGCAGCTACCCGCGGGAATACACTGAAGCTTTCTTT. It translates to CASSYPREYTEAFF. The gene calls are TRBV2 and TRBJ1-1; no reliable D call. The V and J ends lost 6 bases and 3 bases respectively, with 14 bases between them. CDR1 and CDR2 from the germline V gene are SNHLY and FYNNEI. The CDR3 is 14 amino acids.

This clone appeared a single time. The chain combines TRBV7-2 with TRBJ1-5; maybe TRBD1 (6 bases). Trimming pared 5 bases from V and 1 base from J, leaving 12 bases between. Per germline, CDR1 SGHTA and CDR2 FQGNSA. The length of the CDR3 is 15 residues. The CDR3 sequence is CASSPRGGSNQPQHF. The CDR3, as DNA: TGTGCCAGCAGCCCCCGGGGGGGCAGCAATCAGCCCCAGCATTTT.

Concerning this clone: A junction end diverges from the germline sequence, so it may reflect a read error. The chain is built from TRBV7-9 and TRBJ2-5, with D unresolved. CDR1 and CDR2 from the germline V gene are SEHNR and FQNEAQ (reference sequence). CDR3 length: 12 residues. The chain's CDR3 is CASSLSPGATHF. The CDR3 DNA reads TGTGCCAGCAGCCTTAGCCCCGGAGCTACGCACTTC.

The chain has TRBV7-9 and TRBJ2-7; 9 nucleotides agree with TRBD1. The CDR3 is made up of 13 amino acids. CDR1 is SEHNR and CDR2 is FQNEAQ in the germline V gene (reference sequence). With 5 bases clipped from V and 6 bases from J, the junction kept 5 bases outside the gene matches. The CDR3 spells CASSPPGQGEQYF. CDR3 nucleotide sequence: TGTGCCAGCAGCCCGCCGGGACAGGGCGAGCAGTACTTC.

The chain employs TRBV5-1 and TRBJ1-4; 8 nucleotides match TRBD1. V lost 5 bases, J lost 5 bases, and 5 bases stayed unmatched. The CDR3 is 14 residues long. Germline assignment: CDR1 SGHRS and CDR2 YFSETQ. The CDR3: CASRPTGGNEKLFF. CDR3 coding DNA: TGCGCCAGCAGGCCTACAGGGGGAAATGAAAAACTGTTTTTT. Using reference TRBV5-1 and TRBJ1-4 for the parts outside the CDR3, the full variable domain is KAGVTQTPRYLIKTRGQQVTLSCSPISGHRSVSWYQQTPGQGLQFLFEYFSETQRNKGNFPGRFSGRQFSNSRSEMNVSTLELGDSALYLCASRPTGGNEKLFFGSGTQLSVL.

A few counts support this clone. The V and J genes are TRBV4-1 and TRBJ2-7; TRBD1 agrees at 7 bases. V lost 4 bases to trimming and J lost 5 bases; unmatched junction nucleotides: 8. The CDR3 is 14 residues long. Germline V CDR1 and CDR2: MGHRA, YSYEKL. In nucleotides, the CDR3 is TGCGCCAGCAGCCCTCGACAGGGATTCAACGAGCAGTACTTC. Translating it yields CASSPRQGFNEQYF.

This clone has just a few counts. V and J are TRBV5-4 and TRBJ2-7, with TRBD1 matching 11 bases. The CDR3 is 17 amino acids. Trimming at V came to 0 bases and at J to 5 bases, leaving 10 bases not matched to a gene. Germline V CDR1 and CDR2: SGHNT, YYREEE (reference sequence). Here the CDR3 reads CASSLALVGTGGHEQYF. Here the CDR3 DNA reads TGTGCCAGCAGCTTGGCCCTGGTAGGGACAGGGGGGCACGAGCAGTACTTC.

This clone was detected a few times. The CDR3 loop reads CASSVGTGGGDEQYF. CDR3 sequence (DNA): TGTGCCAGCAGCGTAGGGACAGGGGGGGGTGACGAGCAGTACTTC. The J gene is TRBJ2-7, the V gene TRBV9, with TRBD1 matching 10 bases. The CDR3 totals 15 residues. The germline gives CDR1 SGDLS, CDR2 YYNGEE. Trimming removed 0 bases from V and 5 bases from J; junction bases left unmatched: 5.

Only a few counts were recorded for this clone. The chain couples TRBV4-1 to TRBJ1-1; possible D gene TRBD1, 5 bases. Between the trimmed V and J ends, which lost 5 bases and 5 bases, there was a span of 15 bases. The CDR3 spans 14 residues. The V gene's germline CDR1 is MGHRA and CDR2 YSYEKL. The CDR3: CASSDFGGVTEAFF. The CDR3 coding sequence is TGCGCCAGCAGCGACTTTGGAGGGGTGACTGAAGCTTTCTTT.

The genes are TRBV6-7 and TRBJ2-7; D might be TRBD1 (6 bases). TRBV6-7 is an ORF; its function is uncertain. CDR3 length equals 15 residues. Deletions cut 0 bases from V and 7 bases from J, with 16 bases between. This chain's CDR3 is CASSYSIQGNGEQYV. The CDR3 nucleotides are TGTGCCAGCAGTTACTCGATTCAGGGGAATGGAGAGCAGTACGTC.

This clone was counted once. CDR3 residues: CASGLQGTLAGVHNEQFF. In nucleotides, the CDR3 is TGTGCTAGTGGTTTACAGGGGACCTTAGCGGGAGTCCACAATGAGCAGTTCTTC. V is TRBV12-5 and J is TRBJ2-1; 9 bases line up with TRBD2. CDR3 size: 18 residues. The germline V gene has CDR1 LGHNT and CDR2 FRNRAP. V lost 3 bases to trimming and J lost 5 bases; unmatched junction nucleotides: 14. The variable domain in full, completed from reference TRBV12-5 and TRBJ2-1, reads DARVTQTPRHKVTEMGQEVTMRCQPILGHNTVFWYRQTMMQGLELLAYFRNRAPLDDSGMPKDRFSAEMPDATLATLKIQPSEPRDSAVYFCASGLQGTLAGVHNEQFFGPGTRLTVL.

The genes are TRBV28 and TRBJ1-5; D unclear. V gave up 7 bases and J gave up 5 bases, with 21 bases separating them. The CDR3 contains 16 residues. Germline loops: CDR1 MDHEN, CDR2 SYDVKM. CDR3 protein: CASKRRRSPPDQPQHF. The CDR3 DNA reads TGTGCCAGCAAGCGCAGAAGGAGTCCCCCGGATCAGCCCCAGCATTTT.

As to this clone: The junction and the germline gene differ at one end; a read error may be behind it. The genes are TRBV7-9 and TRBJ2-5, with 8 positions matching TRBD1. The CDR3 totals 17 residues. The germline V gene encodes CDR1 SEHNR and CDR2 FQNEAQ (reference sequence). DNA for the CDR3: TGTTCCAGCAGCACACTAATCAGGGGGCAGATTAAAGAGACCCAGTACTTC. Translated, it gives CSSSTLIRGQIKETQYF.

The V call is TRBV30, the J call TRBJ2-5, with a possible D match to TRBD1 (5 bases). Germline CDR1 and CDR2: GTSNPN and SVGIG (reference sequence). This CDR3 has 14 residues. Trimming cost V 0 bases and J 2 bases, with 10 bases left between them. The CDR3 protein is CAWSVGAGQETQYF. The CDR3 coding sequence is TGTGCCTGGAGTGTAGGGGCAGGGCAAGAGACCCAGTACTTC.

The V call is TRBV6-5, the J call TRBJ2-3; D gene unclear. The CDR3 extends over 14 amino acids. Germline loops: CDR1 MNHEY, CDR2 SVGAGI. Trimming shortened V by 6 bases and J by 0 bases, and 10 bases separated the two germline ends. For the CDR3, the DNA is TGTGCCAGCAGCGAGATGAGTAGCACAGATACGCAGTATTTT. This sequence encodes CASSEMSSTDTQYF.

The genes are TRBV5-6 and TRBJ1-1; D remains ambiguous. The V end was cut by 3 bases, the J end by 2 bases, with 14 bases between. CDR1 and CDR2 from the germline V gene are SGHDT and YYEEEE. This CDR3 spans 15 amino acids. The CDR3 nucleotides read TGTGCCAGCAGCTCTCCGGGATACTCAAACACTGAAGCTTTCTTT. Its translation is CASSSPGYSNTEAFF.

The chain has TRBV4-1 and TRBJ1-1, with a tentative D call TRBD1 (6 bases). The CDR3 runs to 17 residues. V was cut by 0 bases and J by 2 bases, with 16 bases left in between. Germline CDR1 and CDR2: MGHRA and YSYEKL. CDR3 sequence (DNA): TGCGCCAGCAGCCAAGAGCGAATCCCCGGGACAAACACTGAAGCTTTCTTT. Translated, it gives CASSQERIPGTNTEAFF.